The clone carrying this T cell receptor (beta chain) came up once. What it binds is unknown. These data come from a study of T cell responses to AZD1222 COVID-19 vaccine. Study conclusions and caveats: Spike-spanning, vaccine-associated CD4 TCRs were dominant at 160-218 and 743-854. After two AZD1222 doses, spike-specific TCR breadth and depth rose versus day 0. Reportedly, nearly half the spike-specific TCRs target unmutated variant regions.

The data were produced by immunoSEQ multiplex PCR, yet TCRdb's version contains in-frame clones alone and is incomplete. The sample lists approximately 110,000 clones, 86% occurring once. Trimming took 0 bases from V and 5 from J, leaving 8 bases between them. This CDR3 has 13 residues. CDR1 and CDR2 from the germline V gene are SGHRS and YFSETQ. This receptor was identified in an adult in good health. The sample was peripheral blood, taken on day 0 of AZD1222 vaccination. The chain uses TRBV5-1 and TRBJ2-5; no definite D call. CDR3 loop: CASSLESGETQYF. The DNA of the CDR3 is TGCGCCAGCAGCTTGGAGTCGGGTGAGACCCAGTACTTC.